This is a list of T cell receptor beta chains from one sample in a study of monozygotic twins with inflammatory bowel disease. No DNA is given; TCRdb re-called the 5' RACE reads and lists each CDR3 protein once. The sample holds about 43,000 distinct CDR3 sequences. The sequencing input was blood. The receptors were sampled from a human donor with ulcerative colitis or Crohn's disease, or a healthy co-twin of an affected twin (not recorded which). Both conserved end residues are part of each CDR3. Fields, in order: J gene, V gene, CDR3 protein.

>TRBJ2-1|TRBV7-8
CASSFIQGRGNEQFF
>TRBJ2-1|TRBV10-3
CAISESEVDNEQFF
>TRBJ1-5|TRBV27
CASSRLVNQPQHF
>TRBJ2-7|TRBV20-1
CSARSSGRFYEQYF
>TRBJ1-5|TRBV12-3/TRBV12-4
CASRGDRAPQPQHF
>TRBJ2-3|TRBV4-3
CASSQDGVSTDTQYF
>TRBJ1-5|TRBV19
CASSMQVDLSWPQHF
>TRBJ2-2|TRBV18
CASSPQLFTGELFF
>TRBJ1-1|TRBV10-3
CAINGEQGPEGTSEAFF
>TRBJ2-2|TRBV3-1
CASSQEGLAHTGELFF
>TRBJ2-1|TRBV3-1
CASSLQRTTYNEQFF
>TRBJ1-5|TRBV7-9
CASSTGGRDQPQHF
>TRBJ1-5|TRBV12-3/TRBV12-4
CASRPGQGSHQPQHF
>TRBJ2-1|TRBV18
CASSQGQGVNEQFF
>TRBJ2-5|TRBV20-1
CRVRDSRYQETQYF
>TRBJ2-5|TRBV14
CASSQKTGLQETQYF
>TRBJ2-1|TRBV5-1
CASSPGQGVFNEQFF